A single sample is the source of the 12 T cell receptor beta chains below, sequenced in a study of T cells expressing NK-cell markers (dated by TCRdb to the early 2020s). The library was prepared using 5' RACE. The listed sequencing device is Illumina HiSeq 2000. Through TCRdb reprocessing, the reads give one entry per CDR3 protein sequence; DNA is omitted. The sample table holds a few hundred thousand distinct CDR3 sequences. The ten largest clones add up to 4% to 6.5% of the sample. Sequenced material: blood T cells: a sorted CD56 or NKG2C T cell subset, CD4+ or CD8+ T cells, or bulk PBMC T cells (not recorded which). All receptors derive from a man between 18 and 69 years old in good health.

The gene calls are TRBV27 and TRBJ2-3; the TRBD2 assignment by TCRdb is unverifiable without DNA. The CDR3 length is 17 residues. Germline assignment: CDR1 MNHEY and CDR2 SMNVEV (reference sequence). Here the CDR3 reads CASNNQAGGPNPDTQYF.

The chain uses TRBV11-2 and TRBJ2-1; the D call from TCRdb, TRBD1, cannot be confirmed without DNA. This CDR3 contains 17 residues. Germline V gene sequence: CDR1 SGHAT, CDR2 FQNNGV. CDR3 protein: CASSPRTQGASYNEQFF.

The V gene is TRBV7-8, the J gene TRBJ2-2; lacking DNA, the TRBD1 call made by TCRdb goes unchecked. Germline-derived CDR1 and CDR2 are SGHVS and FQNEAQ. This CDR3 is 14 amino acids long. The CDR3 sequence is CASSPPVAPTALFF.

The V and J genes are TRBV6-1 and TRBJ1-2; the TRBD1 assignment by TCRdb is unverifiable without DNA. The CDR3 totals 16 residues. From germline, CDR1 is MNHNS and CDR2 SASEGT. The CDR3 loop reads CASTQGAGGWNYGYTF.

The V gene is TRBV20-1, the J gene TRBJ2-3; TCRdb outputs TRBD1, but without DNA this stays unchecked. Per the germline V gene, CDR1 is DFQATT and CDR2 is SNEGSKA (reference sequence). The CDR3 extends over 14 amino acids. This CDR3 reads CSAKTGGAVDTQYF.

The chain carries TRBV12-3 or TRBV12-4 and TRBJ2-2; the D gene TCRdb calls, TRBD1, cannot be checked with no DNA. The CDR3 contains 15 residues. CDR3 protein: CASTLGGASTGELFF.

The V call is TRBV11-2, the J call TRBJ2-5; absent DNA, TCRdb's TRBD2 call cannot be checked. In germline, CDR1 is SGHAT, CDR2 FQNNGV. This CDR3 has 18 residues. The CDR3 loop reads CASSSEALAGGLRETQYF.

The chain couples TRBV11-1 to TRBJ1-1; checking the TCRdb D call of TRBD1 is not possible without DNA. CDR3 length equals 18 residues. Germline V gene data show CDR1 as SGHAT and CDR2 as FQDESV (reference sequence). The CDR3 region is CASNSVYSSGQMNTEAFF.

The chain employs TRBV4-1 and TRBJ2-5; with no DNA, the TCRdb D assignment of TRBD1 cannot be verified. This CDR3 spans 13 amino acids. Germline V lookup: CDR1 MGHRA, CDR2 YSYEKL. The CDR3 protein is CASSQAPPGSQYF.

The rearrangement uses TRBV7-9 and TRBJ1-1. This CDR3 spans 13 amino acids. CDR1 is SEHNR, CDR2 FQNEAQ, per germline (reference sequence). CDR3 sequence: CASSDHRFAEAFF.

J is TRBJ2-1 and V is TRBV20-1; no DNA is available, so the TRBD1 call from TCRdb remains unchecked. The CDR3 is made up of 16 amino acids. The germline V gene encodes CDR1 DFQATT and CDR2 SNEGSKA (reference sequence). The CDR3 spells CSARWGRDRIWREQFF.

V usage is TRBV12-3 or TRBV12-4 and J usage is TRBJ2-5; the TRBD1 assignment by TCRdb is unverifiable without DNA. This CDR3 is 17 amino acids long. The chain's CDR3 is CASTLSDRGRWGETQYF.